A single sample is the source of the 20 T cell receptor beta chains below, sequenced in a study of early T cells in non-severe SARS-CoV-2 infection. One entry per CDR3 protein results from TCRdb running MiXCR on the 5' RACE reads. This table has roughly 30,000 distinct CDR3 sequences, under 7.5% appearing once. Sequencing was performed on whole blood. The source is an adult who was a healthcare worker with PCR-confirmed SARS-CoV-2 infection or an uninfected control (not recorded which).

This clonotype was seen repeatedly, ten times or more. V gene TRBV9 combines with J gene TRBJ2-3, with D possibly TRBD2 on 6 matching bases. Trimming stripped 0 bases from V and 4 bases from J, with 12 bases between. The CDR3 spans 15 residues. Germline V gene lookup returns CDR1 SGDLS and CDR2 YYNGEE. This CDR3 reads CASSVAGVVADTQYF. The CDR3 bases are TGTGCCAGCAGCGTAGCGGGAGTGGTCGCAGATACGCAGTATTTT.

This clonotype showed up many times. The J gene is TRBJ2-3, the V gene TRBV6-2 or TRBV6-3, with 9 bases fitting TRBD2. The germline gives CDR1 MNHEY, CDR2 SVGEGT. Unmatched junction bases numbered 14, after V lost 8 bases and J lost 5 bases. The length of the CDR3 is 16 residues. The CDR3 is CASPPGAGGPGDTQYF. CDR3 coding DNA: TGTGCCAGCCCCCCCGGGGCGGGAGGGCCGGGAGATACGCAGTATTTT.

This clonotype was seen more than once but under ten times. For the CDR3, the DNA is TGTGCCAGCTCACGGGAGGTTACCCCCTACGAGCAGTACTTC. This encodes CASSREVTPYEQYF. The chain joins TRBV18 to TRBJ2-7, with D tentatively TRBD2 (6 bases). Deletions cut 4 bases from V and 2 bases from J, with 12 bases between. Germline V gene lookup returns CDR1 KGHSH and CDR2 LQKENI. The CDR3 sequence is 14 residues long.

This clonotype was seen ten or more times. The chain combines TRBV25-1 with TRBJ1-2, with unresolved D. CDR1 and CDR2 from the germline V gene are MGHDK and SYGVNS. V lost 0 bases, J lost 8 bases, and 7 bases lay in between. This CDR3 has 12 residues. CDR3 region: CASSEYQLGYTF. Here the CDR3 DNA reads TGTGCCAGCAGTGAATACCAGCTAGGCTACACCTTC.

This clonotype occurred a few times. At one end, the junction sequence differs from germline, possibly due to a read error. The V gene is TRBV5-1, the J gene TRBJ1-1, with D possibly matching TRBD1 (5 bases). The V gene's germline CDR1 is SGHRS and CDR2 YFSETQ. The CDR3 length is 13 residues. CDR3 sequence (DNA): TGCGTCAGCAGCCTAGGACAGAACACTGAAGCTTTCTTT. Translation gives CVSSLGQNTEAFF. Together with reference TRBV5-1 and TRBJ1-1, the CDR3 gives the full variable domain: KAGVTQTPRYLIKTRGQQVTLSCSPISGHRSVSWYQQTPGQGLQFLFEYFSETQRNKGNFPGRFSGRQFSNSRSEMNVSTLELGDSALYLCVSSLGQNTEAFFGQGTRLTVV.

This clonotype has at least ten counts. CDR3 coding DNA: TGTGCCAGCATCCGTACTAGGGGTAACACTGAAGCTTTCTTT. Translation: CASIRTRGNTEAFF. The chain combines TRBV6-5 with TRBJ1-1, with D perhaps matching TRBD1 (5 bases). Trimming cost V 7 bases and J 2 bases, with 14 bases left between them. Germline V gives CDR1 MNHEY, CDR2 SVGAGI. The CDR3 contains 14 residues.

This clonotype was observed a few times. The chain is built from TRBV6-2 or TRBV6-3 and TRBJ2-7; 9 bases map to TRBD1. Trimming cost V 2 bases and J 1 base; bases outside gene matches: 3. Germline V gene lookup returns CDR1 MNHEY and CDR2 SVGEGT. The CDR3 has 15 residues. CDR3 DNA sequence: TGTGCCAGCAGTTACATTGGGACAGGGTCCTACGAGCAGTACTTC. Protein product: CASSYIGTGSYEQYF.

This clonotype appeared once. This rearrangement joins TRBV10-3 to TRBJ1-2; D is unclear. V was pared by 2 bases and J by 0 bases, with 7 bases between. From germline, CDR1 is ENHRY and CDR2 SYGVKD. CDR3 size: 14 residues. DNA of the CDR3: TGTGCCATCAGTGAGGGGGATGCTAACTATGGCTACACCTTC. Translation: CAISEGDANYGYTF.

This clonotype showed up many times. V and J are TRBV20-1 and TRBJ2-5; D is perhaps TRBD2 (5 bases). Germline V lookup: CDR1 DFQATT, CDR2 SNEGSKA (reference sequence). V gave up 5 bases and J gave up 5 bases, with 12 bases separating them. The CDR3 extends over 12 amino acids. The CDR3 is CSAPPTGETQYF. CDR3 sequence (DNA): TGCAGTGCTCCACCGACGGGGGAGACCCAGTACTTC.

A few counts support this clonotype. The chain couples TRBV7-2 to TRBJ2-3; D is possibly TRBD2 (6 bases). Trimming shortened V by 3 bases and J by 5 bases, and 12 bases separated the two germline ends. Germline values: CDR1 SGHTA, CDR2 FQGNSA. This CDR3 comprises 14 residues. The CDR3: CASSFSSARDTQYF. The CDR3 nucleotides read TGTGCCAGCAGCTTCTCTAGCGCCCGAGATACGCAGTATTTT.

This clonotype has at least ten counts. DNA for the CDR3: TGTGCCAGCAGTTTCCACTTTCCCAACACTGAAGCTTTCTTT. Its translation: CASSFHFPNTEAFF. The chain joins TRBV28 to TRBJ1-1, with D unclear. This CDR3 contains 14 residues. CDR1 and CDR2 from the germline V gene are MDHEN and SYDVKM. V was clipped by 3 bases and J by 2 bases, with 10 bases between them.

Ten or more counts support this clonotype. The chain couples TRBV29-1 to TRBJ2-1, with 13 bases lining up with TRBD2. CDR1 SQVTM and CDR2 ANQGSEA come from the germline V gene. The CDR3 runs to 17 residues. The J segment lost 3 bases and the V segment lost 4 bases, leaving 9 bases of the junction unmatched. CDR3 residues: CSVATGGTSGDYNEQFF. CDR3 DNA: TGCAGCGTTGCGACGGGTGGGACTAGCGGGGACTACAATGAGCAGTTCTTC.

This clonotype was detected many times. The chain joins TRBV20-1 to TRBJ2-7, with 7 bases lining up with TRBD1. The germline gives CDR1 DFQATT, CDR2 SNEGSKA (reference sequence). This CDR3 comprises 16 residues. The V segment lost 0 bases and the J segment 2 bases; nucleotides outside the gene matches: 10. The CDR3 reads CSARDLTGTITYEQYF. CDR3 nucleotides: TGCAGTGCTAGAGATCTGACAGGGACCATTACCTACGAGCAGTACTTC.

The chain joins TRBV28 to TRBJ2-6; 11 nucleotides match TRBD2. Germline V gene lookup returns CDR1 MDHEN and CDR2 SYDVKM. With V trimmed by 3 bases and J by 1 base, 5 bases remained unmatched. The CDR3 totals 18 residues. For the CDR3, the DNA is TGTGCCAGCAGTTTTTCGGGACTAGCGGATTCTGGGGCCAACGTCCTGACTTTC. Translating it yields CASSFSGLADSGANVLTF.

This clonotype occurred many times. This rearrangement joins TRBV12-3 or TRBV12-4 to TRBJ1-1; D call uncertain. The CDR3 is 13 amino acids. V was shortened by 5 bases and J by 7 bases, with 14 bases between the two germline ends. CDR3 protein: CASSTHSTYEAFF. The CDR3 coding sequence is TGTGCCAGCAGTACACACTCGACCTATGAAGCTTTCTTT.

This clonotype was found a few times. The chain employs TRBV10-2 and TRBJ2-4; no firm D call. CDR3 length: 14 amino acids. The germline V gene encodes CDR1 WSHSY and CDR2 SAAADI. With 2 bases removed from V and 2 bases from J, the gap between germline ends came to 7 bases. CDR3 nucleotides: TGCGCCAGCAGTGAGAGTAGCTCCAAAAACATTCAGTACTTC. Protein sequence: CASSESSSKNIQYF.

This clonotype was counted ten times or more. This chain links TRBV19 with TRBJ1-5, with unresolved D. Per the germline V gene, CDR1 is LNHDA and CDR2 is SQIVND (reference sequence). Deletions cut 1 base from V and 6 bases from J, with 13 bases between. This CDR3 is built from 15 residues. The CDR3 here is CASSIGWHASQPQHF. CDR3 DNA: TGTGCCAGTAGTATAGGGTGGCATGCTTCTCAGCCCCAGCATTTT.

The table lists this clonotype with a count of one. A read error may explain this, as a much larger clone is one base away. The CDR3 is CASSFGLNQPQHF. Written as DNA, the CDR3 is TGTGCCAGCAGCTTTGGACTGAATCAGCCCCAGCATTTT. The V and J genes are TRBV7-9 and TRBJ1-5; no reliable D call. The V gene's germline CDR1 is SEHNR and CDR2 FQNEAQ (reference sequence). The CDR3 is 13 amino acids. V lost 3 bases, J lost 4 bases, and 7 bases lay in between.

This clonotype appeared many times. V and J are TRBV10-3 and TRBJ1-2, with TRBD1 as a possible D gene (5 bases). Per the germline V gene, CDR1 is ENHRY and CDR2 is SYGVKD. V shed 2 bases and J shed 3 bases, with 7 bases lying between them. The CDR3 spans 13 residues. The CDR3 DNA follows: TGTGCCATCAGTGAGGGCAGGGACTATGGCTACACCTTC. The encoded protein is CAISEGRDYGYTF.

This clonotype was seen a handful of times. The CDR3 nucleotides read TGTGCCAGCAGTGAACAAAGCACCGGGGAGCTGTTTTTT. Protein sequence: CASSEQSTGELFF. The rearrangement links TRBV2 to TRBJ2-2; D unclear. V gave up 2 bases and J gave up 4 bases, with 5 bases separating them. Germline V lookup: CDR1 SNHLY, CDR2 FYNNEI. This CDR3 has 13 amino acids.